The next 10 T cell receptor beta chains were all read from a single sample in a study of identical twins. From the 5' RACE reads, TCRdb called clonotypes with MiXCR, one entry per CDR3 protein. Counted here are roughly 240,000 distinct CDR3 sequences, 7.5% occurring once; the ten biggest clones make up about 5.6%. The same sample was also used in a study of yellow fever vaccine responses in identical twins.

The sequencing sample was made of CD8+ T cells sorted from blood. These receptors all come from a woman aged 18-29 years in good health.

This clonotype was counted only a few times. The CDR3 region has the DNA TGTGCCATCGGGGGACCTCGGGTCTACGAGCAGTACTTC. It translates to CAIGGPRVYEQYF. V usage is TRBV19 and J usage is TRBJ2-7; a possible D gene is TRBD2 (6 bases). The CDR3 extends over 13 amino acids. The germline CDR1 and CDR2 sequences are LNHDA and SQIVND (reference sequence). The V end lost 10 bases, the J end lost 3 bases, and 16 bases lay between the germline ends.

The gene calls are TRBV28 and TRBJ2-5; D is unclear. This CDR3 has 18 residues. V lost 5 bases, J lost 2 bases, and 24 bases lay in between. Germline lookup yields CDR1 MDHEN and CDR2 SYDVKM. The DNA of the CDR3 is TGTGCCAGCAGTCCGCTTGAACCCGGGCATACAGAACAAGAGACCCAGTACTTC. Translation gives CASSPLEPGHTEQETQYF. The whole variable domain, remainder taken from reference TRBV28 and TRBJ2-5, is DVKVTQSSRYLVKRTGEKVFLECVQDMDHENMFWYRQDPGLGLRLIYFSYDVKMKEKGDIPEGYSVSREKKERFSLILESASTNQTSMYLCASSPLEPGHTEQETQYFGPGTRLLVL.

This clonotype was recorded many times. This sequence joins TRBV14 and TRBJ2-1; 10 bases match TRBD1. Germline CDR1 SGHDN, CDR2 FVKESK. This CDR3 has 15 residues. V dropped 5 bases and J dropped 7; count of bases not matched to a gene: 8. The CDR3 DNA reads TGTGCCAGCAGCTCCCGGGACAGGGGTACGAATGAGCAGTTCTTC. It codes for CASSSRDRGTNEQFF. Combining the CDR3 with reference TRBV14 and TRBJ2-1 gives the whole variable domain EAGVTQFPSHSVIEKGQTVTLRCDPISGHDNLYWYRRVMGKEIKFLLHFVKESKQDESGMPNNRFLAERTGGTYSTLKVQPAELEDSGVYFCASSSRDRGTNEQFFGPGTRLTVL.

This clonotype was seen at least ten times. The chain uses TRBV15 and TRBJ2-3; D gene ambiguous. Trimming took off 0 bases at V and 1 base at J, with 8 bases between the two ends. This CDR3 has 15 amino acids. CDR1 is LNHNV and CDR2 is YYDKDF in the germline V gene (reference sequence). The CDR3 DNA reads TGTGCCACCAGCAGAGATGGTGCGGGCACAGATACGCAGTATTTT. Its protein is CATSRDGAGTDTQYF.

The V gene is TRBV5-1, the J gene TRBJ2-7, with 7 bases that match TRBD2. CDR1 and CDR2 from the germline V gene are SGHRS and YFSETQ. V lost 4 bases to trimming and J lost 0 bases; unmatched junction nucleotides: 7. This CDR3 contains 15 residues. The CDR3, as DNA: TGCGCCAGCAGCCCTAGCGGAGCCGCCTCCTACGAGCAGTACTTC. It translates to CASSPSGAASYEQYF.

This clonotype was counted only a few times. A read error may produce the germline difference seen at one junction end. J is TRBJ2-2 and V is TRBV29-1, with D possibly TRBD2 on 5 matching bases. Germline V gene data show CDR1 as SQVTM and CDR2 as ANQGSEA. This CDR3 contains 14 residues. DNA for the CDR3: TGCAGCGTCCCGGGGAATTCGTACACCGGGGAGTTGTTTTTT. It is translated as CSVPGNSYTGELFF.

The sample holds a few counts of this clonotype. J is TRBJ1-1 and V is TRBV27, with D unresolved. Germline V gene data show CDR1 as MNHEY and CDR2 as SMNVEV (reference sequence). This CDR3 spans 13 amino acids. Trimming took off 5 bases at V and 1 base at J, with 8 bases between the two ends. In DNA form, the CDR3 reads TGTGCCAGCAGTATCAATCAGAACACTGAAGCTTTCTTT. It codes for CASSINQNTEAFF.

The rearrangement uses TRBV27 and TRBJ2-3; 12 bases are shared with TRBD2. The trim removed 7 bases at V and 2 bases at J, leaving 7 bases unmatched. CDR1 and CDR2 (germline): MNHEY, SMNVEV (reference sequence). This CDR3 contains 16 residues. The DNA for the CDR3 is TGTGCCAGCATCAAGACTAGCGGGGGTTCCACAGATACGCAGTATTTT. Its protein is CASIKTSGGSTDTQYF.

This clonotype was counted many times. The DNA for the CDR3 is TGTGCCACCAGCAGGTCTAGACAGGGGAGTGAAAAACTGTTTTTT. This gives the protein CATSRSRQGSEKLFF. V is TRBV15 and J is TRBJ1-4, with 8 bases fitting TRBD1. The CDR3 has 15 amino acids. Germline trimming cut 3 bases from V and 7 bases from J; bases unmatched to any gene: 7. From germline, CDR1 is LNHNV and CDR2 YYDKDF (reference sequence).

The rearrangement joins TRBV6-2 or TRBV6-3 to TRBJ1-1; D uncertain. V lost 0 bases and J 5 bases, leaving 7 bases between the germline ends. This CDR3 comprises 13 residues. Germline lookup yields CDR1 MNHEY and CDR2 SVGEGT. Written as DNA, the CDR3 is TGTGCCAGCAGTTACTCCCTCAGGACTGAAGCTTTCTTT. Its translation: CASSYSLRTEAFF.